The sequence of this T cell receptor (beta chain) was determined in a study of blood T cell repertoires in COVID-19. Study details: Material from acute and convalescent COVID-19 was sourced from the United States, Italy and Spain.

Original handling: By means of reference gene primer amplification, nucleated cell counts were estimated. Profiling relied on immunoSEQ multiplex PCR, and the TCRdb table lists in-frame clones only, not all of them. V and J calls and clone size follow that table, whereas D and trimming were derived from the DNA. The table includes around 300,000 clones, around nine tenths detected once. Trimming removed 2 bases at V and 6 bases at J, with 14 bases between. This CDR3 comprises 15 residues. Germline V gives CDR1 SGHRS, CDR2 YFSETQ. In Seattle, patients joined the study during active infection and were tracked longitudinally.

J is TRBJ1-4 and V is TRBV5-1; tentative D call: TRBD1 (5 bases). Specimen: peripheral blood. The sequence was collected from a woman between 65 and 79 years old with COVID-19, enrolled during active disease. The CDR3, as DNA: TGCGCCAGCAGCTTAATCGGCAGGGTTGATGAAAAACTGTTTTTT. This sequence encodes CASSLIGRVDEKLFF.